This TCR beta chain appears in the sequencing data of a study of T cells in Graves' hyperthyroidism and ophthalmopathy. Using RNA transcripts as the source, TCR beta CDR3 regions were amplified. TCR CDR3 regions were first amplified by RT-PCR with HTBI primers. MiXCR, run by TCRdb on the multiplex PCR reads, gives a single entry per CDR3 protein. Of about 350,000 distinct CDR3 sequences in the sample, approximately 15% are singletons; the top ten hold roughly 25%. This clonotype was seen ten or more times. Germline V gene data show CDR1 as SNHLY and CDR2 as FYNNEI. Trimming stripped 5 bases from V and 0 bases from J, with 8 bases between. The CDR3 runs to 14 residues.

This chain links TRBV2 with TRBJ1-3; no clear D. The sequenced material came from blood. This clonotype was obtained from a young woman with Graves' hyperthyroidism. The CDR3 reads CASSKRVSGNTIYF. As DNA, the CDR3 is TGTGCCAGCAGTAAGCGCGTCTCTGGAAACACCATATATTTT.